The 11 T cell receptor beta chains in this list originate from one sample, sequenced in a study of blood T cells in healthy people across ages. A sample-barcoded 5' primer and a J-beta primer mix were used in a second PCR of roughly 7 to 11 cycles. TCRdb redid the calling of the 5' RACE reads with MiXCR, one entry per CDR3 protein. The sample records about 1.6 million distinct CDR3 sequences, roughly 32% being singletons. The source material was blood. These receptors originate from a woman younger than 45 in good health.

In its sample, this clonotype was seen a few times. The chain is built from TRBV6-2 or TRBV6-3 and TRBJ2-5, with TRBD2 matching over 15 bases. This CDR3 has 18 residues. CDR1 and CDR2 from the germline V gene are MNHEY and SVGEGT. V lost 5 bases and J lost 1; bases outside the gene matches: 8. The chain's CDR3 is CASSRGLAGGTFQETQYF. The DNA of the CDR3 is TGTGCCAGCAGTCGGGGACTAGCGGGAGGAACTTTCCAAGAGACCCAGTACTTC.

The gene calls are TRBV29-1 and TRBJ1-1; 9 nucleotides line up with TRBD1. The length of the CDR3 is 14 residues. Germline CDR1 and CDR2: SQVTM and ANQGSEA. The V gene end was trimmed by 6 bases and the J gene end by 1 base; junction bases not matched to a gene: 6. This CDR3 reads CSVGQGSWNTEAFF. The CDR3 DNA sequence: TGCAGCGTGGGACAGGGTTCATGGAACACTGAAGCTTTCTTT.

The genes are TRBV10-3 and TRBJ1-4; 7 nucleotides line up with TRBD1. Per germline, CDR1 ENHRY and CDR2 SYGVKD. Trimming took 10 bases from V and 8 from J; bases not matched to a gene: 13. The CDR3 has 14 residues. The CDR3 loop reads CATDSDRAREKLFF. The CDR3, as DNA: TGTGCCACCGATTCAGACAGGGCGAGGGAAAAACTGTTTTTT.

The chain uses TRBV12-3 or TRBV12-4 and TRBJ1-1; no reliable D call. V was pared by 1 base and J by 6 bases, with 12 bases between. The CDR3 has 14 residues. The CDR3 loop reads CASSLGGRNAEAFF. The CDR3 nucleotides are TGTGCCAGCAGTTTAGGAGGTCGTAACGCTGAAGCTTTCTTT.

The CDR3: CASSFDRGLVGYTF. The CDR3 bases are TGTGCCAGCAGTTTCGACAGGGGTCTTGTAGGCTACACCTTC. The chain uses TRBV12-3 or TRBV12-4 and TRBJ1-2; 8 bases agree with TRBD1. The CDR3 is 14 amino acids. The V segment lost 3 bases and the J segment 8 bases; nucleotides outside the gene matches: 8.

This clonotype appeared many times. The chain recombines TRBV4-1 with TRBJ2-7; tentatively, D is TRBD1 (5 bases). CDR3 length: 13 amino acids. Germline assignment: CDR1 MGHRA and CDR2 YSYEKL. V was cut by 4 bases and J by 5 bases, with 12 bases left in between. CDR3 bases: TGCGCCAGCAGCCTAGATAGGGGCCACGAGCAGTACTTC. Amino acid sequence: CASSLDRGHEQYF.

This clonotype was seen only a few times. J is TRBJ2-7 and V is TRBV27; 9 bases line up with TRBD1. Losses at the gene ends were 6 bases for V and 3 bases for J; bases not matched to a gene: 9. Germline V gene lookup returns CDR1 MNHEY and CDR2 SMNVEV (reference sequence). The CDR3 is 15 amino acids. The CDR3 DNA reads TGTGCCAGCAGATATGCCGGGACAGGGAACTACGAGCAGTACTTC. Translation: CASRYAGTGNYEQYF.

V gene TRBV4-1 combines with J gene TRBJ1-2; perhaps TRBD1 as D (5 bases). The V gene's germline CDR1 is MGHRA and CDR2 YSYEKL. The CDR3 runs 14 residues. V lost 2 bases, J lost 5 bases, and 12 bases lay in between. CDR3 in DNA: TGCGCCAGCAGCCAAATTGGGGGAGTGTATGGCTACACCTTC. It specifies CASSQIGGVYGYTF.

This clonotype has more than one count but fewer than ten. The gene calls are TRBV24-1 and TRBJ2-6; D is unclear. CDR3 length: 16 amino acids. Trimming removed 9 bases from V and 4 bases from J, with 18 bases in between. Germline CDR1 reads KGHDR; CDR2 reads SFDVKD. CDR3 amino acids: CATGLGNPGGANVLTF. CDR3 bases: TGTGCCACCGGCTTGGGCAACCCCGGGGGGGCCAACGTCCTGACTTTC.

This clonotype occurred many times. This rearrangement joins TRBV7-2 to TRBJ2-3; 8 bases line up with TRBD2. There are 16 residues in the CDR3. Germline-derived CDR1 and CDR2 are SGHTA and FQGNSA. V dropped 1 base and J dropped 0; count of bases not matched to a gene: 3. The CDR3 coding sequence is TGTGCCAGCAGCTTAGTGGCGGGGGGTAGCACAGATACGCAGTATTTT. Its protein is CASSLVAGGSTDTQYF. Looking up the rest from reference TRBV7-2 and TRBJ2-3 gives the full variable domain: GAGVSQSPSNKVTEKGKDVELRCDPISGHTALYWYRQSLGQGLEFLIYFQGNSAPDKSGLPSDRFSAERTGGSVSTLTIQRTQQEDSAVYLCASSLVAGGSTDTQYFGPGTRLTVL.

Comments on this clonotype: A much larger clonotype is one base distant, so this may be a read error. J is TRBJ2-4 and V is TRBV28, with D possibly TRBD1 on 6 matching bases. The DNA end is a closer match to TRBJ2-7, so the J assignment may be wrong. Germline values: CDR1 MDHEN, CDR2 SYDVKM. This CDR3 has 16 amino acids. CDR3 region: CACRPIEGRGVYEQYF. The CDR3, as DNA: TGTGCCTGCAGGCCGATTGAGGGCAGGGGAGTATACGAGCAGTACTTC.